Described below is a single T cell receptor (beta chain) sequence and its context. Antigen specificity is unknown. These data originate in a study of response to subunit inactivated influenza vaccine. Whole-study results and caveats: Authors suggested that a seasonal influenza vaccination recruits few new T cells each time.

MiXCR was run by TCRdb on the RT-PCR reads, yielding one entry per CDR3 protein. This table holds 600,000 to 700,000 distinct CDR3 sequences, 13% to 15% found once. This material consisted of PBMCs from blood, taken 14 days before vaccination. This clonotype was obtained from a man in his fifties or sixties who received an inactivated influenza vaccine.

The CDR3 DNA reads as TGTGCCAGCAGTTTTCCCGTCCCGGGGAGCAATCAGCCCCAGCATTTT. Translating it yields CASSFPVPGSNQPQHF. The rearrangement joins TRBV6-2 or TRBV6-3 to TRBJ1-5, with D uncertain. Trimming pared 4 bases from V and 1 base from J, leaving 14 bases between. The CDR3 contains 16 residues. Germline V gives CDR1 MNHEY, CDR2 SVGEGT.